The text below deals with one TCR beta chain. No antigen is known for it. This CDR3 has 14 residues. From germline, CDR1 is SGHAT and CDR2 FQNNGV. The junction had 11 bases not matched to a gene; V was cut back by 5 bases and J by 7 bases. With two time points in the design, approximately 6 milliliters of peripheral blood were drawn at each one. This sample was taken from a study of prognosis after radiotherapy for stage I lung cancer. Study information: Enrollment began in early 2018 and ended in 2019; the enrolled patients had stage I non-small cell lung cancer. Study-wide results and limits: Compared with a median of 10,088 beforehand, unique TCR clone counts dropped to over 6,000 after stereotactic body radiation therapy.

CDR3 of TCR beta was amplified from genomic DNA via a two-round multiplex PCR. Primers were specific to each TRBV and TRBJ gene in first-round PCR. The second round, a PCR step, used universal primers. TCRdb re-called the multiplex PCR reads with MiXCR, one entry per CDR3 protein. The sample includes around 19,000 distinct CDR3 sequences, approximately 50% of them seen just once. The receptor comes from a donor aged 50 or older with non-small cell lung cancer. The chain combines TRBV11-2 with TRBJ2-7; 7 bases are shared with TRBD2. The sample here was PBMCs, taken before or after stereotactic body radiation therapy (not recorded which). The CDR3 DNA reads as TGTGCCAGCAGCCCCTGGGGGATGGGAGGGGAGCAGTACTTC. It yields the protein CASSPWGMGGEQYF.